The entry below gives a single T cell receptor beta chain sequence along with its context. Its antigen is undetermined. Only in-frame clones appear in the TCRdb table, and some are missing; sequencing was by immunoSEQ multiplex PCR. The sample has about 140,000 clones, 80% to 90% seen once. These data come from a study of T cell responses to AZD1222 COVID-19 vaccine. Study summary: Second-dose intervals of approximately 4 or approximately 12 weeks were pooled. Study-level points and caveats: Two doses of AZD1222 preceded a rise in Spike-specific TCR breadth and depth. Repertoires were obtained solely post-peak T cell response. Donors were mostly white British, more females; clonal diversity possibly underestimated.

The CDR3 loop spans 14 amino acids. Between the trimmed V and J ends, which lost 0 bases and 8 bases, there was a span of 14 bases. In germline, CDR1 is SGHRS, CDR2 YFSETQ. This chain joins TRBV5-1 and TRBJ1-2, with D unclear. Sample: peripheral blood, taken on day 0 of AZD1222 vaccination. This TCR came from an adult in good health. This chain's CDR3 is CASSLEGAPKGYTF. CDR3 in DNA: TGCGCCAGCAGCTTGGAAGGTGCACCGAAGGGCTACACCTTC. Drawing the rest from reference TRBV5-1 and TRBJ1-2, the complete variable domain is KAGVTQTPRYLIKTRGQQVTLSCSPISGHRSVSWYQQTPGQGLQFLFEYFSETQRNKGNFPGRFSGRQFSNSRSEMNVSTLELGDSALYLCASSLEGAPKGYTFGSGTRLTVV.